The 27 T cell receptor beta chains below come from one sample, sequenced in a study of technical replicates of blood from several donors (dated by TCRdb to 2015 to 2018). Library prep was done by the immunoSEQ multiplex PCR assay. The table comes from immuneACCESS by way of TCRdb, which keeps in-frame sequences with V and J called. Part of the clones is missing from these tables; in studies checked, under half for an unresolved V gene and the rest for unknown reasons. This sample gives roughly 70,000 clones in total; roughly nine tenths of them show up just once. Around 4.5% of the sample belongs to the ten largest clones. Sequencing was done on a sample of PBMCs. The receptors were sampled from a human donor in good health. Some clones in this sample may be carry-over from other donors' samples.

This chain connects TRBV29-1 to TRBJ1-4; D perhaps matches TRBD1 (5 bases). The length of the CDR3 is 14 residues. Germline CDR1 is SQVTM and CDR2 is ANQGSEA. The germline V and J ends were trimmed by 1 base and 0 bases, with 6 bases remaining between them. DNA of the CDR3: TGCAGCGTTGAAGGGACAACAACTAATGAAAAACTGTTTTTT. It is translated as CSVEGTTTNEKLFF. Full variable domain (remainder filled in from reference TRBV29-1 and TRBJ1-4): SAVISQKPSRDICQRGTSLTIQCQVDSQVTMMFWYRQQPGQSLTLIATANQGSEATYESGFVIDKFPISRPNLTFSTLTVSNMSPEDSSIYLCSVEGTTTNEKLFFGSGTQLSVL.

The chain carries TRBV7-2 and TRBJ1-6, with TRBD1 matching 9 bases. Germline trimming cut 5 bases from V and 9 bases from J; bases unmatched to any gene: 5. There are 14 residues in the CDR3. Germline lookup yields CDR1 SGHTA and CDR2 FQGNSA. In nucleotides, the CDR3 is TGTGCCAGCAGCGGACAGGGGACGACTTCACCCCTCCACTTT. Amino acid sequence: CASSGQGTTSPLHF. The whole variable domain, remainder taken from reference TRBV7-2 and TRBJ1-6, is GAGVSQSPSNKVTEKGKDVELRCDPISGHTALYWYRQSLGQGLEFLIYFQGNSAPDKSGLPSDRFSAERTGGSVSTLTIQRTQQEDSAVYLCASSGQGTTSPLHFGNGTRLTVT.

The chain uses TRBV5-1 and TRBJ1-1; tentatively, D is TRBD1 (5 bases). Trimming cost V 0 bases and J 4 bases, with 16 bases left between them. Germline CDR1 reads SGHRS; CDR2 reads YFSETQ. This CDR3 has 16 amino acids. CDR3 coding DNA: TGCGCCAGCAGCTTGGTAAAGGGGCGGGACGGCACTGAAGCTTTCTTT. This codes for CASSLVKGRDGTEAFF.

This clone came up once. The genes are TRBV30 and TRBJ2-1, with D possibly TRBD2 on 5 matching bases. CDR1 and CDR2 from the germline V gene are GTSNPN and SVGIG (reference sequence). CDR3 length: 13 amino acids. Between the trimmed V and J ends, which lost 0 bases and 10 bases, there was a span of 13 bases. CDR3 bases: TGTGCCTGGAGTGTCCGACCAGCGGCCGAGCAGTTCTTC. Residues: CAWSVRPAAEQFF.

This rearrangement joins TRBV5-4 to TRBJ2-5, with 8 bases fitting TRBD2. The CDR3 runs to 16 residues. J was trimmed by 5 bases and V by 0 bases; bases with no gene match: 9. From germline, CDR1 is SGHNT and CDR2 YYREEE (reference sequence). The CDR3 spells CASSLESIGGRETQYF. CDR3 nucleotide sequence: TGTGCCAGCAGCTTGGAATCCATCGGCGGGAGGGAGACCCAGTACTTC.

The V gene is TRBV5-6, the J gene TRBJ2-7, with TRBD2 matching 8 bases. This CDR3 is built from 13 residues. With V trimmed by 0 bases and J by 12 bases, 8 bases remained unmatched. In germline, CDR1 is SGHDT, CDR2 YYEEEE. CDR3 protein: CASSLGSGNGLYF. The CDR3, as DNA: TGTGCCAGCAGCTTGGGTAGCGGGAACGGCCTGTACTTC.

This clone has a single count. The chain recombines TRBV7-9 with TRBJ2-1; 9 bases fit TRBD2. Germline loops: CDR1 SEHNR, CDR2 FQNEAQ (reference sequence). J lost 16 bases, V lost 6 bases, and 7 bases had no gene match. The CDR3 contains 11 residues. CDR3 in amino acids: CASSSGTSIFF. For the CDR3, the DNA is TGTGCCAGCAGTTCCGGGACTAGCATTTTCTTC.

The gene calls are TRBV27 and TRBJ2-7, with 7 bases that match TRBD2. The CDR3 runs 15 residues. J gave up 0 bases and V 2 bases, and 4 bases lay outside the gene matches. Germline CDR1 is MNHEY and CDR2 is SMNVEV (reference sequence). This chain's CDR3 is CASSLTAGFSYEQYF. In nucleotides, the CDR3 is TGTGCCAGCAGTTTAACAGCGGGGTTCTCCTACGAGCAGTACTTC.

V gene TRBV5-1 combines with J gene TRBJ2-5; TRBD1 agrees at 9 bases. J lost 5 bases, V lost 4 bases, and 6 bases had no gene match. CDR1 and CDR2 (germline): SGHRS, YFSETQ. This CDR3 has 14 amino acids. In nucleotides, the CDR3 is TGCGCCAGCAGCCGATTGACAGGGGGGGAGACCCAGTACTTC. Encoded protein: CASSRLTGGETQYF. Supplemented by reference TRBV5-1 and TRBJ2-5, the full variable domain reads KAGVTQTPRYLIKTRGQQVTLSCSPISGHRSVSWYQQTPGQGLQFLFEYFSETQRNKGNFPGRFSGRQFSNSRSEMNVSTLELGDSALYLCASSRLTGGETQYFGPGTRLLVL.

V and J are TRBV4-2 and TRBJ2-5, with 9 bases aligning to TRBD2. This CDR3 contains 15 residues. Germline V lookup: CDR1 LGHNA, CDR2 YNFKEQ. The ends lost 0 bases at V and 1 base at J; junction bases unmatched: 0. CDR3 sequence: CASSQERGGQETQYF. In nucleotides, the CDR3 is TGTGCCAGCAGCCAAGAGCGGGGGGGCCAAGAGACCCAGTACTTC.

This chain connects TRBV30 to TRBJ1-2; a possible D gene is TRBD1 (6 bases). In germline, CDR1 is GTSNPN, CDR2 SVGIG (reference sequence). The CDR3 loop spans 11 amino acids. Trimming removed 1 base at V and 13 bases at J, with 13 bases between. The CDR3 DNA sequence: TGTGCCTGGAGTGCCGGGACATCCTGCACCTTC. This encodes CAWSAGTSCTF.

The chain couples TRBV5-1 to TRBJ2-4; D might be TRBD2 (6 bases). The CDR3 runs to 16 residues. Germline CDR1 reads SGHRS; CDR2 reads YFSETQ. The V gene lost 2 bases and the J gene lost 1 base, with 13 bases spanning the gap. CDR3 sequence (DNA): TGCGCCAGCAGCTTCAACTGGGGGGACGCCAAAAACATTCAGTACTTC. Protein sequence: CASSFNWGDAKNIQYF.

This clone appeared once. The chain couples TRBV5-4 to TRBJ1-1; no clear D. V was trimmed by 2 bases and J by 1 base, leaving 6 bases between them. Germline V gene sequence: CDR1 SGHNT, CDR2 YYREEE (reference sequence). This CDR3 spans 13 amino acids. This chain's CDR3 is CASSFPGNTEAFF. The CDR3 DNA is TGTGCCAGCAGCTTTCCGGGGAACACTGAAGCTTTCTTT.

V gene TRBV7-9 combines with J gene TRBJ2-7, with D unclear. The germline V gene has CDR1 SEHNR and CDR2 FQNEAQ (reference sequence). The V and J ends lost 1 base and 3 bases respectively, with 4 bases between them. The CDR3 covers 12 residues. The CDR3 reads CASSLGDYEQYF. In DNA form, the CDR3 reads TGTGCCAGCAGCTTAGGCGACTACGAGCAGTACTTC.

V usage is TRBV6-1 and J usage is TRBJ2-7, with 8 positions matching TRBD2. V was clipped by 7 bases and J by 2 bases; unmatched bases: 10. This CDR3 has 15 residues. Germline V gene lookup returns CDR1 MNHNS and CDR2 SASEGT. The CDR3 is CASKTSAGAAYEQYF. The CDR3 DNA is TGTGCCAGCAAAACATCAGCGGGGGCTGCCTACGAGCAGTACTTC.

For this clone: The germline gene is not matched at one end of the junction; a read error may be the cause. The V and J genes are TRBV5-5 and TRBJ2-7, with D perhaps matching TRBD1 (7 bases). CDR1 is SGHKS and CDR2 is YYEKEE in the germline V gene (reference sequence). This CDR3 comprises 14 residues. The CDR3 DNA sequence: TGTGCCAGCAGCTTGGCGGGGGCAGGGGGTGTTGGTGACTTC. Residues: CASSLAGAGGVGDF.

The chain uses TRBV19 and TRBJ1-2, with a weak D call TRBD1 (5 bases). The CDR3 extends over 16 amino acids. The V gene lost 11 bases and the J gene lost 6 bases, with 28 bases spanning the gap. Germline-derived CDR1 and CDR2 are LNHDA and SQIVND (reference sequence). CDR3 region: CALFGGSPGLSDGYTF. The CDR3 DNA sequence: TGTGCCCTATTTGGAGGGTCTCCGGGACTGAGCGATGGCTACACCTTC.

The J gene is TRBJ1-4, the V gene TRBV30, with no clear D. The CDR3 extends over 13 amino acids. V was pared by 1 base and J by 8 bases, with 11 bases between. Germline loops: CDR1 GTSNPN, CDR2 SVGIG (reference sequence). CDR3 coding DNA: TGTGCCTGGAGTGGGCAGGTAGGAGAAAAACTGTTTTTT. It encodes CAWSGQVGEKLFF.

The CDR3 sequence is CASSIGGYSNQPQHF. CDR3 DNA: TGTGCCAGTAGTATAGGCGGATATAGCAATCAGCCCCAGCATTTT. The chain recombines TRBV19 with TRBJ1-5, with D hard to call. Germline CDR1 reads LNHDA; CDR2 reads SQIVND (reference sequence). The CDR3 is 15 residues long. Trimming cost V 1 base and J 0 bases, with 7 bases left between them.

V is TRBV30 and J is TRBJ2-3, with D perhaps matching TRBD2 (6 bases). Trimming cost V 5 bases and J 0 bases, with 15 bases left between them. The CDR3 runs to 15 residues. The germline V gene has CDR1 GTSNPN and CDR2 SVGIG (reference sequence). The CDR3 loop reads CAWGRPGGSTDTQYF. In DNA form, the CDR3 reads TGTGCCTGGGGCCGCCCTGGGGGGAGCACAGATACGCAGTATTTT.

The V call is TRBV7-2, the J call TRBJ1-5; possibly TRBD1 for D (5 bases). The CDR3 is 15 residues long. CDR1 is SGHTA, CDR2 FQGNSA, per germline. V dropped 0 bases and J dropped 8 bases, with 14 bases sitting between them. In DNA, the CDR3 is TGTGCCAGCAGCTTAGCGCTGGGGGGGTTCGAGCCCCAGCATTTT. Amino acid sequence: CASSLALGGFEPQHF.

The V and J genes are TRBV5-6 and TRBJ2-7, with 7 bases identical to TRBD2. Germline V lookup: CDR1 SGHDT, CDR2 YYEEEE. The CDR3 has 14 residues. J lost 0 bases, V lost 5 bases, and 5 bases had no gene match. The DNA of the CDR3 is TGTGCCAGCAGATACGGGGACTACTCCTACGAGCAGTACTTC. This gives the protein CASRYGDYSYEQYF. Full variable domain (missing parts from reference TRBV5-6 and TRBJ2-7): DAGVTQSPTHLIKTRGQQVTLRCSPKSGHDTVSWYQQALGQGPQFIFQYYEEEERQRGNFPDRFSGHQFPNYSSELNVNALLLGDSALYLCASRYGDYSYEQYFGPGTRLTVT.

The rearrangement joins TRBV7-2 to TRBJ2-5; D is perhaps TRBD1 (8 bases). Between the trimmed V and J ends, which lost 5 bases and 2 bases, there was a span of 18 bases. Germline V CDR1 and CDR2: SGHTA, FQGNSA. The CDR3 is 16 residues long. The DNA of the CDR3 is TGTGCCAGCAGCGCCCAGGGGGCGGGACTACAAGAGACCCAGTACTTC. Its translation: CASSAQGAGLQETQYF. Using reference TRBV7-2 and TRBJ2-5 for the parts outside the CDR3, the full variable domain is GAGVSQSPSNKVTEKGKDVELRCDPISGHTALYWYRQSLGQGLEFLIYFQGNSAPDKSGLPSDRFSAERTGGSVSTLTIQRTQQEDSAVYLCASSAQGAGLQETQYFGPGTRLLVL.

This chain uses TRBV19 with TRBJ1-3; possible D gene TRBD1, 6 bases. This CDR3 comprises 14 residues. With 9 bases removed from V and 0 bases from J, the gap between germline ends came to 12 bases. Germline V gene lookup returns CDR1 LNHDA and CDR2 SQIVND (reference sequence). The CDR3 DNA sequence: TGTGCCAGCAAGGACAGCCACTCTGGAAACACCATATATTTT. It translates to CASKDSHSGNTIYF.

The V and J genes are TRBV6-1 and TRBJ1-5; D is perhaps TRBD1 (6 bases). CDR1 and CDR2 (germline): MNHNS, SASEGT. Trimming cost V 1 base and J 4 bases, with 8 bases left between them. The CDR3 length is 14 residues. The CDR3 sequence is CASSEVRGNQPQHF. The CDR3 DNA reads as TGTGCCAGCAGTGAAGTGAGGGGGAATCAGCCCCAGCATTTT.

The V gene is TRBV7-2, the J gene TRBJ2-7; 9 bases agree with TRBD1. J lost 0 bases, V lost 6 bases, and 6 bases had no gene match. CDR1 is SGHTA and CDR2 is FQGNSA in the germline V gene. The CDR3 runs 15 residues. CDR3 bases: TGTGCCAGCAGTTCCAGGGACAGGGCCTCCTACGAGCAGTACTTC. It yields the protein CASSSRDRASYEQYF. The full variable domain, rest sourced from reference TRBV7-2 and TRBJ2-7, is GAGVSQSPSNKVTEKGKDVELRCDPISGHTALYWYRQSLGQGLEFLIYFQGNSAPDKSGLPSDRFSAERTGGSVSTLTIQRTQQEDSAVYLCASSSRDRASYEQYFGPGTRLTVT.

The rearrangement links TRBV25-1 to TRBJ1-2; 8 positions match TRBD1. CDR3 length equals 13 residues. Germline loops: CDR1 MGHDK, CDR2 SYGVNS. Trimming cost V 6 bases and J 4 bases; bases outside gene matches: 4. The CDR3 bases are TGTGCCAGCAGAACAGGGGGAGGCTATGGCTACACCTTC. Amino acids: CASRTGGGYGYTF.